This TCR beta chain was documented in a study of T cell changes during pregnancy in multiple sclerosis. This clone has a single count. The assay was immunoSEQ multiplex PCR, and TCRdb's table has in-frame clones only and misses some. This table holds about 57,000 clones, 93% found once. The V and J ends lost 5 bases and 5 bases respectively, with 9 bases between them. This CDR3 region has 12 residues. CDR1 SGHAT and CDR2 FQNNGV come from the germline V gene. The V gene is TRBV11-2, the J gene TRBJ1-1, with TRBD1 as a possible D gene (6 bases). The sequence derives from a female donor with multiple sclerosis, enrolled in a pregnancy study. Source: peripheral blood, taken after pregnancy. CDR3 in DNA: TGTGCCAGCAGCCCCAGGGGTACTGAAGCTTTCTTT. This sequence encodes CASSPRGTEAFF.